Below, 25 T cell receptor beta chains from the same sample are listed, as sequenced in a study of T cells expressing NK-cell markers. TCRdb reprocessed the 5' RACE reads, keeping one entry per CDR3 protein, no DNA. Recorded for this sample: about 430,000 distinct CDR3 sequences. Sequenced input: blood T cells: a sorted CD56 or NKG2C T cell subset, CD4+ or CD8+ T cells, or bulk PBMC T cells (not recorded which). All receptors come from a woman between 45 and 60 years old in good health.

This chain connects TRBV7-2 to TRBJ1-2; the D call of TRBD1 rests on TCRdb alone, since no DNA is present to check it. The CDR3 is 13 amino acids. Germline V gives CDR1 SGHTA, CDR2 FQGNSA. CDR3 protein: CASSLGDRLDYTF. Full variable domain (missing parts from reference TRBV7-2 and TRBJ1-2): GAGVSQSPSNKVTEKGKDVELRCDPISGHTALYWYRQSLGQGLEFLIYFQGNSAPDKSGLPSDRFSAERTGGSVSTLTIQRTQQEDSAVYLCASSLGDRLDYTFGSGTRLTVV.

J is TRBJ1-1 and V is TRBV14. Germline V gene sequence: CDR1 SGHDN, CDR2 FVKESK. The CDR3 contains 12 residues. CDR3: CASSQVGAGAFF.

The J gene is TRBJ2-6, the V gene TRBV3-1; the TRBD1 assignment by TCRdb is unverifiable without DNA. The germline CDR1 and CDR2 sequences are LGHDT and YNNKEL (reference sequence). The CDR3 covers 17 residues. The chain's CDR3 is CASSQGQGARGANVLTF.

The V call is TRBV6-1, the J call TRBJ1-2. The CDR3 is made up of 13 amino acids. CDR1 and CDR2 (germline): MNHNS, SASEGT. The CDR3 sequence: CASSEAAVWGYTF.

The genes are TRBV15 and TRBJ2-3; the TCRdb call, TRBD2, lacks DNA for checking. The CDR3 has 17 residues. Germline V gene data show CDR1 as LNHNV and CDR2 as YYDKDF (reference sequence). The CDR3 here is CATSRDVLAGRTDTQYF.

The chain recombines TRBV6-6 with TRBJ1-1; the D gene TCRdb calls, TRBD1, cannot be checked with no DNA. The CDR3 has 11 residues. Germline CDR1 is MNHNY and CDR2 is SVGAGI (reference sequence). The CDR3 is CASRGQAEAFF.

The chain links TRBV24-1 to TRBJ2-1; TCRdb proposes TRBD1, but this gene call is untestable without DNA. The CDR3 contains 14 residues. CDR1 is KGHDR, CDR2 SFDVKD, per germline. CDR3 amino acids: CATSDNSGGRWQFF.

The CDR3 loop is CASTPTGTGELFF. The V gene is TRBV6-5, the J gene TRBJ2-2. CDR1 MNHEY and CDR2 SVGAGI come from the germline V gene. The CDR3 is 13 residues long.

The chain uses TRBV15 and TRBJ2-6; TCRdb picks TRBD1, but there is no DNA to check that call. CDR1 LNHNV and CDR2 YYDKDF come from the germline V gene (reference sequence). This CDR3 has 17 residues. The CDR3 protein is CATTPPGQGYGANVLTF.

The rearrangement joins TRBV19 to TRBJ2-1; TCRdb gives TRBD1 as the D gene, but with no DNA this cannot be confirmed. CDR3 length: 15 residues. The V gene's germline CDR1 is LNHDA and CDR2 SQIVND (reference sequence). CDR3 region: CASRGGLSSYNEQFF.

The V and J genes are TRBV20-1 and TRBJ2-7. Germline V gene sequence: CDR1 DFQATT, CDR2 SNEGSKA (reference sequence). CDR3 size: 16 residues. CDR3 loop: CSARDTFWTSSYEQYF.

The rearrangement uses TRBV7-9 and TRBJ2-4. The CDR3 contains 16 residues. The germline V gene encodes CDR1 SEHNR and CDR2 FQNEAQ (reference sequence). The CDR3 spells CASSPRRILAKNIQYF.

The rearrangement joins TRBV4-1 to TRBJ1-2; TCRdb calls TRBD1, which cannot be checked without DNA. The CDR3 covers 15 residues. In germline, CDR1 is MGHRA, CDR2 YSYEKL. The CDR3 sequence is CASSPSPGTDYGYTF.

The J gene is TRBJ2-3, the V gene TRBV6-5; TCRdb gives TRBD1 as the D gene, but with no DNA this cannot be confirmed. Germline CDR1 reads MNHEY; CDR2 reads SVGAGI. The CDR3 runs to 18 residues. The CDR3 sequence is CASRRGPPRQGSTDTQYF.

This chain connects TRBV24-1 to TRBJ2-5; TCRdb proposes TRBD1, but this gene call is untestable without DNA. The CDR3 covers 16 residues. Germline CDR1 reads KGHDR; CDR2 reads SFDVKD. The CDR3: CATSDLTTGVEETQYF.

The chain uses TRBV12-3 or TRBV12-4 and TRBJ2-2; TCRdb selects TRBD2, and the lack of DNA leaves this call unchecked. The CDR3 has 19 residues. This CDR3 is CASSSPRREVPRTTGELFF.

The chain employs TRBV6-1 and TRBJ1-2; no DNA is available, so the TRBD1 call from TCRdb remains unchecked. Germline V gives CDR1 MNHNS, CDR2 SASEGT. The CDR3 has 12 residues. The CDR3 loop reads CASSPTGIGYTF.

The chain uses TRBV19 and TRBJ2-3; TCRdb calls TRBD2, which cannot be checked without DNA. The CDR3 is 16 residues long. CDR1 and CDR2 from the germline V gene are LNHDA and SQIVND (reference sequence). The CDR3 sequence: CASSIGGTSGTDTQYF.

The J gene is TRBJ1-5, the V gene TRBV11-2. The germline V gene has CDR1 SGHAT and CDR2 FQNNGV. The CDR3 has 14 amino acids. This CDR3 reads CASSLHPFNQPQHF.

This chain uses TRBV20-1 with TRBJ1-3. Germline loops: CDR1 DFQATT, CDR2 SNEGSKA (reference sequence). The CDR3 length is 11 residues. This chain's CDR3 is CSASQGNTIYF.

V usage is TRBV12-3 or TRBV12-4 and J usage is TRBJ2-7; the TCRdb call, TRBD2, lacks DNA for checking. The CDR3 totals 17 residues. CDR3 loop: CASSLSPSGMKGYEQYF.

The chain couples TRBV3-1 to TRBJ2-1; TCRdb's assignment of TRBD2 cannot be checked, as there is no DNA. Germline CDR1 is LGHDT and CDR2 is YNNKEL (reference sequence). The CDR3 runs to 16 residues. The CDR3 loop reads CASSQERGPLSNEQFF.

V gene TRBV15 combines with J gene TRBJ1-2. The CDR3 length is 13 residues. Germline lookup yields CDR1 LNHNV and CDR2 YYDKDF (reference sequence). The CDR3 region is CATSREGRYGYTF.

The J gene is TRBJ1-3, the V gene TRBV24-1; TCRdb calls TRBD1, which cannot be checked without DNA. The V gene's germline CDR1 is KGHDR and CDR2 SFDVKD. There are 15 residues in the CDR3. CDR3 protein: CATSDTGTAGNTIYF.

The chain recombines TRBV12-3 or TRBV12-4 with TRBJ2-1; the D call of TRBD2 rests on TCRdb alone, since no DNA is present to check it. This CDR3 has 14 residues. The CDR3 is CASSFFLAGNEQFF.